Included here is one TCR beta chain sequence, with context. TRB rearrangements spanning V, D and J were amplified using mixed TRB-A/B primers. TCRdb recomputed calls from the multiplex PCR reads with MiXCR, one row per CDR3 protein. The repertoire includes 7,000 to 8,500 distinct CDR3 sequences, approximately 28% of them detected once, and approximately 8.3% sits in the top ten. V was pared by 5 bases and J by 5 bases, with 6 bases between. The CDR3 covers 11 residues. Amplification of TCR beta used genomic DNA extracted from peripheral blood. The entry originates in a study of T cell repertoires in aging, cancer and after chemotherapy.

The origin of this receptor is a human donor with a blood cancer. Source material: blood. V usage is TRBV12-3 or TRBV12-4 and J usage is TRBJ2-5; D gene uncertain. The chain's CDR3 is CASSQKETQYF. As DNA, the CDR3 is TGTGCCAGCAGTCAAAAGGAGACCCAGTACTTC.